Reported below is one T cell receptor beta chain. Assay used: immunoSEQ multiplex PCR; TCRdb lists only in-frame clones, some missing. This table holds fewer than 90,000 clones, around 94% found once. The data originate from a study of T cell changes during pregnancy in multiple sclerosis. V trimming: 0 bases; J trimming: 6 bases; junction bases outside the gene matches: 11. CDR1 is SGHRS and CDR2 is YFSETQ in the germline V gene. The CDR3 runs to 17 residues. The TCR was taken from a female donor in good health, enrolled as a control in a pregnancy study. The sample was peripheral blood, taken after pregnancy. The chain combines TRBV5-1 with TRBJ2-7; 11 bases align to TRBD1. CDR3 sequence (DNA): TGCGCCAGCAGCTTGGCCCCCGGACAGGGGGCGCGCGGCGAGCAGTACTTC. It encodes CASSLAPGQGARGEQYF.